The present entry profiles one TCR beta chain with its context. Its antigen is not known. Looked up from germline, CDR1 is MNHEY and CDR2 is SMNVEV (reference sequence). The CDR3 sequence is 17 residues long. Trimming cost V 6 bases and J 8 bases; bases outside gene matches: 14. This entry belongs to a study of OX40 agonist ivuxolimab in advanced cancers. Repertoires were generated with immunoSEQ multiplex PCR, while TCRdb's copy carries only in-frame clones and drops some. The sample records some 66,000 clones, over 70% being singletons. Points from the study as a whole: There were, on average, more expanded clones in CD8+ T cells than in CD4+.

The source is an adult with an advanced solid tumor such as melanoma, head and neck, liver or kidney cancer. The material sequenced was CD4+ or CD8+ T cells sorted from blood, taken in a trial of the OX40 agonist ivuxolimab. V and J are TRBV27 and TRBJ2-1; 12 nucleotides match TRBD2. The CDR3 reads CASSRSLAGGLKDEQFF. CDR3 sequence (DNA): TGTGCCAGCAGCCGAAGTCTAGCGGGAGGGCTGAAGGATGAGCAGTTCTTC.